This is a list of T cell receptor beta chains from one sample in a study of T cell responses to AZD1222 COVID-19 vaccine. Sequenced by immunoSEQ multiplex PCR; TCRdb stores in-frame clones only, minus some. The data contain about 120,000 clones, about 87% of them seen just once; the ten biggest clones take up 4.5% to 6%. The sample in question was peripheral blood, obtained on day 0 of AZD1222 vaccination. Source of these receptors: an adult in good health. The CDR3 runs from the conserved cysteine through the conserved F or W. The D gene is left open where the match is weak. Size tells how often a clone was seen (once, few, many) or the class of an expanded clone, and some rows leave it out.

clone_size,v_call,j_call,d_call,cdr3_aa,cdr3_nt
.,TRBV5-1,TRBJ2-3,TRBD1,CASWDRASTDTQYF,TGCGCCAGCTGGGACAGGGCTAGCACAGATACGCAGTATTTT
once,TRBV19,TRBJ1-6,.,CASSIDTWAVGGSPLHF,TGTGCCAGTAGTATAGATACGTGGGCTGTCGGTGGTTCACCCCTCCACTTT
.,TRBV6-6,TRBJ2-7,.,CASSTLGSRAIVGQYF,TGTGCCAGCAGTACCCTCGGGAGCAGGGCTATTGTCGGGCAGTACTTC
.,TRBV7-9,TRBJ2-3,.,CASSSRLGADTQYF,TGTGCCAGCAGCTCCCGGTTGGGGGCAGATACGCAGTATTTT
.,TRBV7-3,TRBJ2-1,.,CASSLFASPGEQFF,TGTGCCAGCAGCTTATTTGCCAGCCCCGGTGAGCAGTTCTTC
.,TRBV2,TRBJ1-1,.,CASSHRAMNTEAFF,TGTGCCAGCAGTCACAGGGCGATGAACACTGAAGCTTTCTTT
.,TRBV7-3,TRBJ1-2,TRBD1,CASSLDRGRQGYTF,TGTGCCAGCAGCCTGGACAGGGGGCGGCAGGGCTACACCTTC
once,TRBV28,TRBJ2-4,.,CASSTERALAKNIQYF,TGTGCCAGCAGCACGGAGAGGGCCCTAGCCAAAAACATTCAGTACTTC
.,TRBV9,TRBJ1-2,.,CASSAQPLNGYTF,TGTGCCAGCAGCGCCCAGCCCCTTAATGGCTACACCTTC
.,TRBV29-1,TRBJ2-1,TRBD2,CSVPGLPLGAIYNEQFF,TGCAGCGTTCCGGGACTACCACTCGGGGCAATCTACAATGAGCAGTTCTTC
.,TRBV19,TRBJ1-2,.,CASSGGLPIYGYTF,TGTGCCAGTAGCGGGGGACTGCCCATCTATGGCTACACCTTC
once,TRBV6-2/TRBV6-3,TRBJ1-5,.,CASSYGPPYDNQPQHF,TGTGCCAGCAGTTACGGTCCGCCGTATGACAATCAGCCCCAGCATTTT
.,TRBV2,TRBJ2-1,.,CASSETWSEQFF,TGTGCCAGCAGTGAAACGTGGAGTGAGCAGTTCTTC
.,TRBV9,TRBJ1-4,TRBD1,CASGTGGPLGEKLFF,TGTGCCAGCGGGACAGGGGGCCCGTTGGGTGAAAAACTGTTTTTT
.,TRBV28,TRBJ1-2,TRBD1,CASRSTGAAWGYTF,TGTGCCAGCAGGTCGACAGGGGCGGCTTGGGGCTACACCTTC
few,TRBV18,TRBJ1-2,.,CASSPSGSEGYTF,TGTGCCAGCTCACCGTCAGGGTCGGAAGGCTACACCTTC
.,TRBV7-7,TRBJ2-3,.,CASSGKVGDTQYF,TGTGCTAGCAGCGGCAAGGTTGGAGATACGCAGTATTTT
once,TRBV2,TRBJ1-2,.,CASSGAPGRGYTF,TGTGCCAGCAGTGGGGCACCTGGGCGCGGCTACACCTTC
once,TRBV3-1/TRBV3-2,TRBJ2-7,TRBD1,CASSLFQGVEQYF,TGTGCCAGCAGCCTATTTCAGGGGGTCGAGCAGTACTTC
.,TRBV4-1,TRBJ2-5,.,CASSQDLAGRWETQYF,TGCGCCAGCAGCCAAGATCTGGCGGGGCGGTGGGAGACCCAGTACTTC